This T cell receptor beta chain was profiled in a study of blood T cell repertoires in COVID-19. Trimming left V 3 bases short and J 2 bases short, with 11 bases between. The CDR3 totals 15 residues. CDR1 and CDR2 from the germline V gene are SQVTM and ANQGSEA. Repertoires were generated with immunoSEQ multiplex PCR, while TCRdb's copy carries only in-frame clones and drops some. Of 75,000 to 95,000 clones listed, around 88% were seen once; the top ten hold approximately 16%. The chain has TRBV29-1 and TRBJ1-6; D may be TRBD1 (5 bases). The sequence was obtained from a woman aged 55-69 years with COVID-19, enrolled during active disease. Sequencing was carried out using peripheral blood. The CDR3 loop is CSVERRGPYNSPLHF. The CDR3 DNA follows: TGCAGCGTTGAGAGGAGGGGACCCTATAATTCACCCCTCCACTTT.